This TCR beta chain comes out of a study of blood T cells in healthy people across ages. The authors ran a second PCR of about 6 to 11 cycles using a sample-barcoded 5' primer and a J-beta primer mix. TCRdb reprocessed the 5' RACE reads via MiXCR and lists one record per CDR3 protein. The data hold around 1.5 million distinct CDR3 sequences, with around 59% observed a single time. A remark on this clonotype: Its specificity is unknown.

Trimming took off 1 base at V and 6 bases at J, with 16 bases between the two ends. CDR3 length: 16 residues. Germline CDR1 reads SGHTA; CDR2 reads FQGNSA. General study findings and limits: Roughly linear declines in TCR beta diversity per million T cells occurred with age. Expanded clonotype changes were possibly confounded by unknown donor CMV status. Considered underestimates were the diversity estimates obtained from one million T cells.

The sequenced material came from blood. The chain has TRBV7-2 and TRBJ2-1; perhaps D is TRBD1 or TRBD2 (6 bases each). The receptor was derived from a man between 18 and 29 years old in good health. The CDR3 loop reads CASSLVGGPYFNEQFF. The CDR3 DNA reads TGTGCCAGCAGCTTAGTCGGGGGCCCATATTTCAATGAGCAGTTCTTC.